Listed below are T cell receptor beta chains from one sample, sequenced in a study of cytomegalovirus exposure and HLA in healthy donors. Generated by immunoSEQ multiplex PCR, the TCRdb table keeps only in-frame clones and is missing some. The sample records 150,000 to 200,000 clones, more than 65% being singletons. The sample consisted of PBMCs. Receptors originate from a man aged 18 to 29 in good health and CMV-seropositive. Both conserved end residues are part of each CDR3. Fields, in order: V gene, clone size, D gene, J gene, CDR3 DNA, CDR3 protein. D genes are given only for firm matches. Clone size is shown for a subset of rows, as once, few, many or a class of expanded clone.

>TRBV28|.|TRBD1|TRBJ2-7
TGTGCCAGCAGTCCCCCGGGACAGGGGGCCTACGAGCAGTACTTC
CASSPPGQGAYEQYF
>TRBV5-6|.|TRBD1|TRBJ1-5
TGTGCCAGCAGCCACCGGGACAGGGGCAATCAGCCCCAGCATTTT
CASSHRDRGNQPQHF
>TRBV11-3|.|.|TRBJ2-1
TGTGCCAGCAGCTTAGGGGCTAGTGGGGGCCAATACAATGAGCAGTTCTTC
CASSLGASGGQYNEQFF
>TRBV4-1|.|.|TRBJ2-1
TGCGCCAGCAGCCAAGCAGGGGTTCGCTACAATGAGCAGTTCTTC
CASSQAGVRYNEQFF
>TRBV25-1|.|TRBD1|TRBJ1-1
TGTGCCAGCAGTGCCCTACAGGGGAAACGGGCTGAAGCTTTCTTT
CASSALQGKRAEAFF
>TRBV28|.|TRBD1|TRBJ2-3
TGTGCCTCCTATTCGCGGACAGGGGGTCTGACAGATACGCAGTATTTT
CASYSRTGGLTDTQYF
>TRBV6-5|.|.|TRBJ2-3
TGTGCCAGCAGTAGAGATTCAGATACGCAGTATTTT
CASSRDSDTQYF
>TRBV10-3|.|TRBD2|TRBJ2-3
TGTGCCATCAACCCGGGACTAGCGCTACTTGCGGGGGACACAGATACGCAGTATTTT
CAINPGLALLAGDTDTQYF
>TRBV29-1|.|TRBD1|TRBJ1-3
TGCAGCGCCGGGGACAGGGCTGGAAACACCATATATTTT
CSAGDRAGNTIYF
>TRBV4-3|few|.|TRBJ2-3
TGCGCCAGCAGCCAGGGCGGGGGCACAGATACGCAGTATTTT
CASSQGGGTDTQYF
>TRBV30|.|.|TRBJ2-1
TGTGCCTGGAGTCCCCACTCCTACAGTGAGCAGTTCTTC
CAWSPHSYSEQFF
>TRBV28|.|.|TRBJ2-6
TGTGCCACCAAATTGAGGTCCGGGGCCAACGTCCTGACTTTC
CATKLRSGANVLTF
>TRBV9|once|TRBD1|TRBJ2-7
TGTGCCAGCAGCGGACCGGGACAGGGCCACGAGCAGTACTTC
CASSGPGQGHEQYF
>TRBV7-9|.|TRBD1|TRBJ2-1
TGTGCCAGCAGTCCACTCGGGACAGTCTCCTACAATGAGCAGTTCTTC
CASSPLGTVSYNEQFF
>TRBV14|.|.|TRBJ1-2
TGTGCCAGCAGCCTCCTCCCTAACTATGGCTACACCTTC
CASSLLPNYGYTF
>TRBV10-3|.|.|TRBJ1-2
TGTGCCATCAGATCCGGAGAGAACTATGGCTACACCTTC
CAIRSGENYGYTF
>TRBV29-1|.|TRBD1|TRBJ1-3
TGCAGCGTTGGCGGGACAGGACCTGGAAACACCATATATTTT
CSVGGTGPGNTIYF
>TRBV13|.|TRBD2|TRBJ2-1
TGTGCCAGCAGACCCGCGGGACTAGTGGGTAGTTCCTACAATGAGCAGTTCTTC
CASRPAGLVGSSYNEQFF
>TRBV6-4|once|TRBD2|TRBJ2-3
TGTGCCAGCAGGCGACTAGCGGGAATCACAGATACGCAGTATTTT
CASRRLAGITDTQYF
>TRBV19|.|TRBD1|TRBJ1-1
TGTGCCAGTAGTACAGGGACAGGGGGGAACACTGAAGCTTTCTTT
CASSTGTGGNTEAFF